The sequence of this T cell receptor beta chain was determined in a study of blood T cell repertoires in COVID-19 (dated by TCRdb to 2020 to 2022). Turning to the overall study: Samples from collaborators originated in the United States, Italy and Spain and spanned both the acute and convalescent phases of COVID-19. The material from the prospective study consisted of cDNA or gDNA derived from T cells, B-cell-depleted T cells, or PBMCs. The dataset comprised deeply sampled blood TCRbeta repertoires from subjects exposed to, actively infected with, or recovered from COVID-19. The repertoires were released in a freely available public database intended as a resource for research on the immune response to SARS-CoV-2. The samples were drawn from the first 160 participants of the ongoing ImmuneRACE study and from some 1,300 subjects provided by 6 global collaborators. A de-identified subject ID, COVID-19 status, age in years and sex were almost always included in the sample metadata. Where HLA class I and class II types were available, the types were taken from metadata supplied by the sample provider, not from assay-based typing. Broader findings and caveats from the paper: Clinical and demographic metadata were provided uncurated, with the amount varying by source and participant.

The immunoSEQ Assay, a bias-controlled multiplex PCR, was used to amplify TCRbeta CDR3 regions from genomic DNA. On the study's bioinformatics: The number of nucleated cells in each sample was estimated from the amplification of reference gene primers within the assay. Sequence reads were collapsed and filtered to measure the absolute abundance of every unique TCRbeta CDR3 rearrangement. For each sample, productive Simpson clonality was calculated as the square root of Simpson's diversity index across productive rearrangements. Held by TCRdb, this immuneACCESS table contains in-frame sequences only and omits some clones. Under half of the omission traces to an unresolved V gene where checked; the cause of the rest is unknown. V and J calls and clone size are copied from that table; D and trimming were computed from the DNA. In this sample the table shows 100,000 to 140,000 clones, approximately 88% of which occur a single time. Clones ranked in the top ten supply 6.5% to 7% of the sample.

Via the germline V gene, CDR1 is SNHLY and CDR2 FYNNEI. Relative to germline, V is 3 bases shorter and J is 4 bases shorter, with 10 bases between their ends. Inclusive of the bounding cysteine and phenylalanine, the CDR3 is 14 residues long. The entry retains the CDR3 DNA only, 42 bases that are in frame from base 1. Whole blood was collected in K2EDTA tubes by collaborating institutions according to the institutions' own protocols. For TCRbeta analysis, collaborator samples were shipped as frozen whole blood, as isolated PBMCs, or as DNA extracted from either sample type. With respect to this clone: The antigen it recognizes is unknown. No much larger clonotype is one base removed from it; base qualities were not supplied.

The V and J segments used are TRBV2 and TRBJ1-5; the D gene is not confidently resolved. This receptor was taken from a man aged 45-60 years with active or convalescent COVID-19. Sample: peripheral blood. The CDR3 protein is CASSEYGGNQPQHF. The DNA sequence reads TGTGCCAGCAGTGAGTACGGAGGAAATCAGCCCCAGCATTTT.